This TCR beta chain was identified in a study of T cell responses to AZD1222 COVID-19 vaccine. Study-wide background: Doses given second, at about 4 or about 12 weeks, were pooled. Study conclusions and caveats: Just 5 to 7 people given AZD1222 tested seropositive at baseline. Regions 160-218 and 743-854 dominated among vaccine-associated CD4 TCRs spanning spike. Possibly, clonal diversity was underestimated; donors were largely white British and included more females.

Regarding this clone: The antigen remains unidentified.

The assay was immunoSEQ multiplex PCR, and TCRdb's table has in-frame clones only and misses some. The sample includes 50,000 to 55,000 clones, around 85% of them seen just once. Deletions cut 8 bases from V and 0 bases from J, with 10 bases between. The CDR3 length is 14 residues. Germline V CDR1 and CDR2: MNHEY, SVGAGI. This clonotype originated in an adult in good health. Sequencing used peripheral blood, obtained on day 0 of AZD1222 vaccination. The chain carries TRBV6-5 and TRBJ2-2; D perhaps matches TRBD2 (6 bases). Here the CDR3 DNA reads TGTGCCAGCGGAGGGCACGCGAACACCGGGGAGCTGTTTTTT. Its protein product is CASGGHANTGELFF.